This T cell receptor beta chain was sequenced for a study of vaccination effects on CD4 cells after COVID-19. Worth noting for this clone: The antigen remains undetermined.

The CDR3 runs to 16 residues. V lost 8 bases and J lost 1, with 19 bases in between. Per germline, CDR1 MNHNY and CDR2 SVGAGI (reference sequence). Produced via immunoSEQ multiplex PCR; TCRdb's table is partial and in-frame only. The table lists about 26,000 clones, about three quarters of them singletons, with 5.5% to 8% in the top ten. Study-wide results and caveats: In vaccinees who were healthy, merely 1 out of 255 vaccine-induced clones cross-reacted with common cold coronaviruses. Clones that were induced by infection or by vaccine showed marked contraction late after vaccination.

Antigen-specific CD4+ T cells were expanded (with viral peptide pools) by the ViraFEST assay ahead of sequencing. Isolation of CD4+ T cells took place after 10 to 11 days of culture. As their vaccination, participants received two doses of either BNT162b2 or mRNA-1273. Peptides at around 9.9 ug/ml and IL-2 at about 10 IU/ml were added to a few million PBMC per well. Both day 3 and day 7 saw half the medium replaced with IL-2 medium. The TCR was taken from a human donor who received a COVID-19 vaccine. Some clones in this sample may be carry-over from other donors' samples. The chain is built from TRBV6-6 and TRBJ2-3; perhaps TRBD2 as D (7 bases). Material: CD4+ T cells from PBMCs cultured with SARS-CoV-2 spike peptides, obtained after COVID-19 vaccination. The DNA of the CDR3 is TGTGCCAGCTCATCGTCGTACGGGGGGCGCACAGATACGCAGTATTTT. Amino acid sequence: CASSSSYGGRTDTQYF.